The 13 T cell receptor beta chains given below trace back to one sample, sequenced in a study of cytomegalovirus exposure and HLA in healthy donors. The PCR was carried out with 60 Vbeta primers and 13 Jbeta primers. Using immunoSEQ multiplex PCR, the repertoire was profiled, and TCRdb retains in-frame clones only, with some absent. The repertoire has under 130,000 clones, more than 80% of them found once; the top ten carry approximately 6.1%. Sequences were obtained from PBMCs. These TCRs come from a man aged 18-30 years in good health and CMV-seronegative.

This clone was observed a few times. The chain combines TRBV6-5 with TRBJ1-2, with D possibly TRBD1 on 5 matching bases. The length of the CDR3 is 13 residues. CDR1 and CDR2 (germline): MNHEY, SVGAGI. V lost 5 bases, J lost 8 bases, and 15 bases lay in between. The CDR3 spells CASSAVGGFGYTF. CDR3 bases: TGTGCCAGCAGTGCTGTCGGGGGTTTCGGCTACACCTTC.

The J gene is TRBJ2-1, the V gene TRBV4-1; no clear D gene. CDR3 length equals 15 residues. Germline-derived CDR1 and CDR2 are MGHRA and YSYEKL. Trimming pared 0 bases from V and 5 bases from J, leaving 11 bases between. The CDR3 DNA follows: TGCGCCAGCAGCCAAGATGGCTCAAGAAACAATGAGCAGTTCTTC. Amino acids: CASSQDGSRNNEQFF.

The rearrangement uses TRBV6-6 and TRBJ1-2; 8 bases are shared with TRBD1. This CDR3 contains 15 residues. Per the germline V gene, CDR1 is MNHNY and CDR2 is SVGAGI (reference sequence). V lost 6 bases and J lost 0; bases outside the gene matches: 6. As DNA, the CDR3 is TGTGCCAGCAGGCGGGACAGGACCCCTAACTATGGCTACACCTTC. Encoded protein: CASRRDRTPNYGYTF.

V gene TRBV18 combines with J gene TRBJ2-3; 9 positions match TRBD2. This CDR3 is built from 17 residues. V trimming: 1 base; J trimming: 1 base; junction bases outside the gene matches: 6. Germline loops: CDR1 KGHSH, CDR2 LQKENI. CDR3 nucleotides: TGTGCCAGCTCACCACTTGGCGGGAGGGTTGGCACAGATACGCAGTATTTT. Encoded protein: CASSPLGGRVGTDTQYF.

V and J are TRBV7-8 and TRBJ1-1; D not resolved. The germline V and J ends were trimmed by 1 base and 2 bases, with 5 bases remaining between them. The CDR3 has 13 residues. Germline V gene data show CDR1 as SGHVS and CDR2 as FQNEAQ. The CDR3 DNA follows: TGTGCCAGCAGCTTAGGACAAAACACTGAAGCTTTCTTT. Encoded protein: CASSLGQNTEAFF.

The rearrangement uses TRBV6-6 and TRBJ2-7; no clear D gene. V shed 5 bases and J shed 4 bases, with 15 bases lying between them. The germline CDR1 and CDR2 sequences are MNHNY and SVGAGI (reference sequence). This CDR3 spans 14 amino acids. CDR3 region: CASSRPPLEYEQYF. As DNA, the CDR3 is TGTGCCAGCAGTAGACCCCCGCTGGAGTACGAGCAGTACTTC.

In its sample, this clone was seen a few times. The chain recombines TRBV30 with TRBJ2-7; TRBD2 matches 9 bases. CDR3 length: 15 amino acids. CDR1 is GTSNPN and CDR2 is SVGIG in the germline V gene (reference sequence). Trimming cost V 0 bases and J 0 bases; bases outside gene matches: 3. The CDR3 spells CAWSVGSGSSYEQYF. The CDR3 nucleotides read TGTGCCTGGAGTGTTGGTAGCGGGAGCTCCTACGAGCAGTACTTC.

This sequence joins TRBV7-9 and TRBJ1-2; D not resolved. V was shortened by 5 bases and J by 3 bases, with 10 bases between the two germline ends. This CDR3 is built from 13 residues. Germline V gene sequence: CDR1 SEHNR, CDR2 FQNEAQ (reference sequence). Here the CDR3 reads CASSLGGYYGYTF. Written as DNA, the CDR3 is TGTGCCAGCAGCCTCGGCGGATACTATGGCTACACCTTC.

The J gene is TRBJ2-1, the V gene TRBV6-4, with a tentative D call TRBD2 (5 bases). V was clipped by 6 bases and J by 2 bases, with 11 bases between them. The CDR3 extends over 14 amino acids. Germline V CDR1 and CDR2: MRHNA, SNTAGT. The CDR3 loop reads CASRGADPYNEQFF. The CDR3 DNA reads TGTGCCAGCAGGGGAGCGGACCCCTACAATGAGCAGTTCTTC.

The chain couples TRBV15 to TRBJ2-1; 11 nucleotides align to TRBD2. Germline CDR1 is LNHNV and CDR2 is YYDKDF (reference sequence). The CDR3 contains 13 residues. V shed 11 bases and J 8 bases; nucleotides not matched to a gene: 8. This chain's CDR3 is CAAALAGVYEQFF. The CDR3 DNA is TGTGCCGCGGCACTAGCGGGAGTGTATGAGCAGTTCTTC.

This clone appeared a single time. The genes are TRBV6-5 and TRBJ2-3, with D maybe TRBD1 (6 bases). The CDR3 runs 15 residues. V was cut by 4 bases and J by 2 bases, with 13 bases left in between. CDR1 is MNHEY, CDR2 SVGAGI, per germline. Here the CDR3 reads CASSSGTRYTDTQYF. As DNA, the CDR3 is TGTGCCAGCAGTTCCGGGACAAGATACACAGATACGCAGTATTTT.

The gene calls are TRBV7-9 and TRBJ2-3; maybe TRBD2 (6 bases). The V end lost 2 bases, the J end lost 3 bases, and 18 bases lay between the germline ends. There are 17 residues in the CDR3. Germline CDR1 SEHNR, CDR2 FQNEAQ (reference sequence). The CDR3 DNA reads TGTGCCAGCAGCTTAAGGGGACTCGGAGTCCCTACAGATACGCAGTATTTT. Protein sequence: CASSLRGLGVPTDTQYF.

V usage is TRBV5-4 and J usage is TRBJ2-7; D might be TRBD2 (5 bases). Trimming left V 1 base short and J 5 bases short, with 10 bases between. CDR3 length: 13 amino acids. CDR1 and CDR2 from the germline V gene are SGHNT and YYREEE (reference sequence). The CDR3 here is CASSLTERNEQYF. The CDR3 DNA follows: TGTGCCAGCAGCTTGACGGAGCGGAACGAGCAGTACTTC.